What follows are 9 T cell receptor beta chains derived from one specimen sequenced in a study of naive CD8 T cells in extremely preterm neonates. The assay was immunoSEQ multiplex PCR, and TCRdb's table has in-frame clones only and misses some. Of about 8,000 clones in the sample, roughly 97% were seen once. Input material: naive CD8+ T cells from blood. The receptors come from a human donor in good health.

The rearrangement links TRBV7-2 to TRBJ2-1; 9 bases map to TRBD2. This CDR3 comprises 16 residues. The V segment lost 5 bases and the J segment 6 bases; nucleotides outside the gene matches: 11. The V gene's germline CDR1 is SGHTA and CDR2 FQGNSA. CDR3 residues: CASSGGAVAGVNEQFF. Written as DNA, the CDR3 is TGTGCCAGCAGCGGAGGTGCGGTAGCGGGAGTCAATGAGCAGTTCTTC.

The chain uses TRBV4-1 and TRBJ2-1, with D maybe TRBD1 (5 bases). The CDR3 is made up of 15 amino acids. Trimming took 1 base from V and 4 from J, leaving 11 bases between them. CDR1 is MGHRA and CDR2 is YSYEKL in the germline V gene. Written as DNA, the CDR3 is TGCGCCAGCAGCCAAGCGTCGGACACTTACAATGAGCAGTTCTTC. It codes for CASSQASDTYNEQFF.

The CDR3 sequence: CASSLLDRGVMNTEAFF. The CDR3 DNA sequence: TGCGCCAGCAGCTTGCTCGACAGGGGGGTAATGAACACTGAAGCTTTCTTT. V gene TRBV5-1 combines with J gene TRBJ1-1, with 9 bases matching TRBD1. Germline V gene sequence: CDR1 SGHRS, CDR2 YFSETQ. J was trimmed by 0 bases and V by 1 base; bases with no gene match: 7. The CDR3 is 17 residues long.

The J gene is TRBJ1-4, the V gene TRBV7-6; a weak D match, TRBD1 (6 bases). The V gene lost 4 bases and the J gene lost 0 bases, with 21 bases spanning the gap. The CDR3 consists of 19 residues. Germline CDR1 and CDR2: SGHVS and FNYEAQ. The CDR3 spells CASSSARTALKPTNEKLFF. As DNA, the CDR3 is TGTGCCAGCAGCTCTGCCCGGACAGCCTTGAAACCAACTAATGAAAAACTGTTTTTT.

V usage is TRBV15 and J usage is TRBJ2-5, with 7 bases lining up with TRBD1. Germline-derived CDR1 and CDR2 are LNHNV and YYDKDF (reference sequence). The CDR3 totals 15 residues. V shed 0 bases, J shed 3 bases, and the junction held 4 bases outside the gene matches. The DNA of the CDR3 is TGTGCCACCAGCAGAGAAGGGCAGGGGGAAGAGACCCAGTACTTC. It specifies CATSREGQGEETQYF.

This chain connects TRBV7-8 to TRBJ2-5; D may be TRBD2 (6 bases). CDR1 and CDR2 from the germline V gene are SGHVS and FQNEAQ. The ends were cut back, 5 bases at V and 3 bases at J, with 13 bases in the middle. This CDR3 is built from 14 residues. The CDR3 sequence is CASSLRLGEETQYF. The CDR3 DNA follows: TGTGCCAGCAGCCTTCGACTAGGGGAAGAGACCCAGTACTTC.

J is TRBJ1-5 and V is TRBV7-8; 7 positions match TRBD1. The J segment lost 3 bases and the V segment lost 1 base, leaving 3 bases of the junction unmatched. Germline CDR1 SGHVS, CDR2 FQNEAQ. The CDR3 spans 15 residues. CDR3 sequence: CASSLEDRPNQPQHF. CDR3 DNA sequence: TGTGCCAGCAGCTTAGAGGACAGGCCCAATCAGCCCCAGCATTTT.

CDR3 bases: TGTGCCAGCAGTTTAGTGGACAGGGAGAATTCACCCCTCCACTTT. Its protein product is CASSLVDRENSPLHF. The rearrangement joins TRBV6-1 to TRBJ1-6; TRBD1 aligns across 8 bases. The CDR3 spans 15 residues. J was trimmed by 7 bases and V by 5 bases; bases with no gene match: 7. The germline V gene has CDR1 MNHNS and CDR2 SASEGT.

This rearrangement joins TRBV7-9 to TRBJ1-2; a possible D gene is TRBD1 (5 bases). Trimming cost V 5 bases and J 0 bases, with 19 bases left between them. The CDR3 is 17 amino acids. Germline CDR1 reads SEHNR; CDR2 reads FQNEAQ (reference sequence). The CDR3 loop reads CASSVGDRTETNYGYTF. In DNA form, the CDR3 reads TGTGCCAGCAGCGTAGGCGACAGAACGGAGACTAACTATGGCTACACCTTC.